The clone carrying this T cell receptor (beta chain) turned up a few times. The data are from a study of beta chain features in type 1 diabetes. All of the isolated RNA was reverse transcribed, so expressed TCRB transcripts were sequenced. Assay: immunoSEQ multiplex PCR; the TCRdb copy retains only in-frame clones and omits some. Here the sample spans roughly 230,000 clones, over 7.5% being singletons. The specimen sequenced was naive CD4+ T cells from blood. The receptor was isolated from a woman younger than 30 in good health.

This CDR3 reads CAWSNPTSGPYGETQYF. The CDR3 DNA reads TGTGCCTGGAGCAACCCGACTAGCGGCCCTTACGGAGAGACCCAGTACTTC. The V gene is TRBV30, the J gene TRBJ2-5; 9 bases line up with TRBD2. Germline CDR1 reads GTSNPN; CDR2 reads SVGIG (reference sequence). The CDR3 length is 17 residues. V lost 3 bases to trimming and J lost 4 bases; unmatched junction nucleotides: 15.